Detailed here is one T cell receptor beta chain. Its antigen is still unknown. No much larger clone exists at a distance of one base, and base qualities are not known. Its CDR3 holds 14 amino acids, cysteine through phenylalanine. Only the CDR3 DNA is retained, 42 bases long and in frame from the first base. V has 3 bases trimmed and J has 5 bases trimmed; junction bases matching no gene number 3. The germline V gene sets CDR1 to KGHSH and CDR2 to LQKENI. This entry belongs to a study of blood T cell repertoires in COVID-19 (dated by TCRdb to between 2020 and 2021). Notes on the research overall: Samples covering the acute and convalescent phases of COVID-19 were provided by collaborators in the United States, Italy and Spain. Nearly every sample came with metadata listing a de-identified subject ID, COVID-19 status, age in years and sex. Where available, HLA class I and class II types were obtained from metadata supplied by the sample provider rather than from assay-based typing. The prospective study material was composed of cDNA or gDNA derived from T cells, B-cell-depleted T cells, or PBMCs. The repertoires were made available in a free public database intended to serve as a resource for research on the immune response to SARS-CoV-2. The dataset comprised deeply sampled blood TCRbeta repertoires from subjects exposed to, actively infected with, or recovered from COVID-19. Samples were obtained from the ongoing ImmuneRACE study (first 160 participants) and from about 1,300 subjects provided by 6 global collaborators.

Participants in the prospective study were enrolled through a virtual design, were aged about 18 to 100 years, and lived in roughly 24 United States geographic areas. To assign participants to cohorts, the prospective study relied on clinical history that participants themselves reported in a screening survey and a study questionnaire. ImmuneRACE Cohort 3 recovered participants were defined by two consecutive negative NP/OP PCR tests, healthcare professional clearance, or symptom resolution. Mobile phlebotomists in the prospective study collected whole blood, serum and a nasopharyngeal or oropharyngeal swab from every participant. Additional blood draws and questionnaires over an approximately 2-month period could optionally be provided by prospective study participants. Before DNA extraction, blood samples from the prospective study were shipped at room temperature or frozen. The immunoSEQ Assay, a bias-controlled multiplex PCR, was used to amplify TCRbeta CDR3 regions from genomic DNA. The study's processing was this. The number of nucleated cells in each sample was estimated by amplification of reference gene primers within the assay. To quantify the absolute abundance of each unique TCRbeta CDR3 rearrangement, sequence reads were collapsed and filtered. For each sample, productive Simpson clonality was calculated by taking the square root of Simpson's diversity index across productive rearrangements. TCRdb took this table from immuneACCESS and kept in-frame rearrangements with V and J called. Such tables lack part of the clones; where checked against another copy, unresolved V genes explain under half of the gap, and the rest is unexplained. That table supplies the V and J calls and clone size; D and trimming were determined from the DNA. Across this sample there are approximately 300,000 clones, with 75% to 90% seen only once. The top ten hold roughly 5.3% of the sample.

Study-level results and caveats: Clinical and demographic metadata were provided uncurated, with the amount varying by source and participant.

The sequence joins TRBV18 to TRBJ1-5, and TRBD1 aligns with 8 junction nucleotides. The receptor was derived from a man in his sixties who had recovered from COVID-19. The specimen sequenced was PBMCs or T cells enriched from blood (not recorded which). For the CDR3, the sequence is CASSPGQGYQPQHF. The bases are TGTGCCAGCTCACCCGGACAGGGATATCAGCCCCAGCATTTT.